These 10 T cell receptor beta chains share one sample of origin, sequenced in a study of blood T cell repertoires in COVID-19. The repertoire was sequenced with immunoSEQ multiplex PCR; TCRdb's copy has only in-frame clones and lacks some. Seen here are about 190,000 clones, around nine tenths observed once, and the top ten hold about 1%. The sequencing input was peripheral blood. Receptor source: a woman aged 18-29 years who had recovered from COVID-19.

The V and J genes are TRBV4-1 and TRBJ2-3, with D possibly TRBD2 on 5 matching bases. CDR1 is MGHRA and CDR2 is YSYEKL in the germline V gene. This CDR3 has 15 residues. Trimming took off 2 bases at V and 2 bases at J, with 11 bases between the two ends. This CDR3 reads CASSQLRDPTDTQYF. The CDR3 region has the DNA TGCGCCAGCAGCCAACTGAGGGATCCCACAGATACGCAGTATTTT.

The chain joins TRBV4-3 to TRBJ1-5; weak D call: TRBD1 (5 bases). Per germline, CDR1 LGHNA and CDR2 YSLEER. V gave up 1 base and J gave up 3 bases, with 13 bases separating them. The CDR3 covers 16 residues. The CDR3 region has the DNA TGCGCCAGCAGCCAAGTGTTGGACACCGTCAATCAGCCCCAGCATTTT. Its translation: CASSQVLDTVNQPQHF.

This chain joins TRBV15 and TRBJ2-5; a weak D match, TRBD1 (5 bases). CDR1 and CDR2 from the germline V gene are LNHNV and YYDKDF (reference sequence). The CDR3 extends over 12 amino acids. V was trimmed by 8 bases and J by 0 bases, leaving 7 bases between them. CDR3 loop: CATGADQETQYF. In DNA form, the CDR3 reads TGTGCCACCGGGGCCGACCAAGAGACCCAGTACTTC.

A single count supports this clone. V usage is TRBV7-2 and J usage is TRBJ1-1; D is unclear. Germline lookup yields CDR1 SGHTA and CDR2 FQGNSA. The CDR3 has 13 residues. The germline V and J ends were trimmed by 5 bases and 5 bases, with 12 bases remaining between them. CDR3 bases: TGTGCCAGCAGCGTACCGGGAGGGACTGAAGCTTTCTTT. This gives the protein CASSVPGGTEAFF.

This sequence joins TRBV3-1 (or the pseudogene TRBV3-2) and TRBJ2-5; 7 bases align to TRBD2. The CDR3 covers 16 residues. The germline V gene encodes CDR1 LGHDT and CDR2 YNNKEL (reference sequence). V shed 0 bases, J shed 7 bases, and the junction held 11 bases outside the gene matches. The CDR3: CASSQDGKRTRRTQYF. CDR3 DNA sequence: TGTGCCAGCAGCCAAGACGGTAAGCGGACTAGACGGACCCAGTACTTC.

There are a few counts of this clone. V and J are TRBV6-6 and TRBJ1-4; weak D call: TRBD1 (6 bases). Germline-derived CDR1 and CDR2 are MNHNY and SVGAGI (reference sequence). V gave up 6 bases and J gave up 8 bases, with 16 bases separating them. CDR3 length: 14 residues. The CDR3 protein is CASRKEGGKEKLFF. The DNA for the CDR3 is TGTGCCAGCAGAAAAGAGGGGGGGAAGGAAAAACTGTTTTTT.

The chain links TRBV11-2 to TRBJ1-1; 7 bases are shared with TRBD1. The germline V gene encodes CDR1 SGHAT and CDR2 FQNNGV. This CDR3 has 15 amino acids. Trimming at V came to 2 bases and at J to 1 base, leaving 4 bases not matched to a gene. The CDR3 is CASSLSTGTNTEAFF. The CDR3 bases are TGTGCCAGCAGCTTATCGACAGGGACGAACACTGAAGCTTTCTTT. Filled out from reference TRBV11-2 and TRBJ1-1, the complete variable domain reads EAGVAQSPRYKIIEKRQSVAFWCNPISGHATLYWYQQILGQGPKLLIQFQNNGVVDDSQLPKDRFSAERLKGVDSTLKIQPAKLEDSAVYLCASSLSTGTNTEAFFGQGTRLTVV.

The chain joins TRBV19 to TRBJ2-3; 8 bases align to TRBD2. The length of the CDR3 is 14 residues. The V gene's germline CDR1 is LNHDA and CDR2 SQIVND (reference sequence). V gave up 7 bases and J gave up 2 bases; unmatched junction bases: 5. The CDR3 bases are TGTGCCAGTACGGTAGCGGGGCCCACAGATACGCAGTATTTT. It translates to CASTVAGPTDTQYF.

CDR3 nucleotides: TGTGCCAGCTCACCCTTCCCGGGTCAGACCCAGTACTTC. It is translated as CASSPFPGQTQYF. J is TRBJ2-5 and V is TRBV18; D not certain. V dropped 3 bases and J dropped 6 bases, with 11 bases sitting between them. The CDR3 totals 13 residues. Germline-derived CDR1 and CDR2 are KGHSH and LQKENI.

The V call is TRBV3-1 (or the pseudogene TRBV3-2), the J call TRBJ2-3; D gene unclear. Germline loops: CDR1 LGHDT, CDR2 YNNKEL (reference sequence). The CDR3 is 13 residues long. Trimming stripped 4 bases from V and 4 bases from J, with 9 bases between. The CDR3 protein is CASSPPSSDTQYF. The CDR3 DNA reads TGTGCCAGCAGCCCCCCGTCTTCAGATACGCAGTATTTT.